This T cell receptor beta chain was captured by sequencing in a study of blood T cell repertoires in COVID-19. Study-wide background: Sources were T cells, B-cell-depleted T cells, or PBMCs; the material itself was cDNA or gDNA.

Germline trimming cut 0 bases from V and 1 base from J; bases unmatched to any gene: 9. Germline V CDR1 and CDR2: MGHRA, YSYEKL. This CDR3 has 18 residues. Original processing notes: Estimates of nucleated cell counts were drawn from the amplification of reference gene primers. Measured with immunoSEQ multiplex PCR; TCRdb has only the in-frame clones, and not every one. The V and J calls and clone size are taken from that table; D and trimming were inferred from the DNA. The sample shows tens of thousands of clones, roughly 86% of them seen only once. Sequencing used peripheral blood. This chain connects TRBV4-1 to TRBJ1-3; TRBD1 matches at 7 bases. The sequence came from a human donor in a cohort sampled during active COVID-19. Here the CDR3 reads CASSQDGGQEASGNTIYF. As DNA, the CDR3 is TGCGCCAGCAGCCAAGACGGTGGACAGGAGGCTTCTGGAAACACCATATATTTT.